A selection of T cell receptor beta chains follows, all from one sample in a study of Tregs in tolerant kidney transplant recipients. The repertoire was sequenced with immunoSEQ multiplex PCR; TCRdb's copy has only in-frame clones and lacks some. Among approximately 67,000 clones, just under 95% were seen once, and the ten largest hold approximately 10%. The specimen comprised CD8+ T cells from blood, sampled before the transplant. These receptors all stem from a human donor who received a combined kidney and bone marrow transplant. CDR3s include the opening cysteine and the closing phenylalanine or tryptophan. A D gene is named only where the DNA matches it firmly. Size is stated for part of the rows, as once, few or many counts, or as a class when the clone is expanded.

CDR3 DNA | CDR3 protein | D gene | clone size | J gene | V gene
TGTGCCAGCAGCTGGCAAAATACGCAGTATTTT | CASSWQNTQYF | - | - | TRBJ2-3 | TRBV4-2
TGCGCCAGCACAAACAAGATCGGGACAGGGAACACCGGGGAGCTGTTTTTT | CASTNKIGTGNTGELFF | TRBD1 | - | TRBJ2-2 | TRBV4-3
TGTGCCAGCAGCCAATGGCAGGGAGGACGATATGGCTACACCTTC | CASSQWQGGRYGYTF | - | - | TRBJ1-2 | TRBV21-1
TGTGCCAGCAGCCCAGTGATGGCGGGGGGCGGGAGCCTCGGGGAGACCCAGTACTTC | CASSPVMAGGGSLGETQYF | TRBD2 | - | TRBJ2-5 | TRBV7-8
TGTGCTAGTGGTTTGGGGTATCAGGTCTCGGCGGAGACCCAGTACTTC | CASGLGYQVSAETQYF | - | - | TRBJ2-5 | TRBV12-5
TGTGCCAGCAGTCCCCGTGTCCCGAGGGTAGAAAAACTGTTTTTT | CASSPRVPRVEKLFF | - | once | TRBJ1-4 | TRBV7-9
TGTGCCAGCAGCGTACCGGCCAGGGGTGATACTGAAGCTTTCTTT | CASSVPARGDTEAFF | - | - | TRBJ1-1 | TRBV9
TGTGCCTGGAGTGTGATTAGTCCGGGTGAGCAGTTCTTC | CAWSVISPGEQFF | - | - | TRBJ2-1 | TRBV30
TGTGCCAGCAGCTTGGCCAGGGGGCTAACCTACGAGCAGTACTTC | CASSLARGLTYEQYF | TRBD1 | - | TRBJ2-7 | TRBV5-5
TGTGCCAGCAGCGGGGGGGATTCACCCCTCCACTTT | CASSGGDSPLHF | - | - | TRBJ1-6 | TRBV7-9
TGTGCCAGCAGCGCCGGGACAGGGTACAATCAGCCCCAGCATTTT | CASSAGTGYNQPQHF | TRBD1 | once | TRBJ1-5 | TRBV9
TGTGCCAGTAGTCCTATGGGAGGTCCCTCCTACAATGAGCAGTTCTTC | CASSPMGGPSYNEQFF | - | - | TRBJ2-1 | TRBV19
TGTGCCAGTAGTTCCGGGACTAGCGGCGTCAATGAGCAGTTCTTC | CASSSGTSGVNEQFF | TRBD2 | - | TRBJ2-1 | TRBV19
TGTGCCAGCGCCTACCCGGGACAGAGGTACGAGCAGTACTTC | CASAYPGQRYEQYF | TRBD1 | - | TRBJ2-7 | TRBV2
TGCGCCAGCAGCCAAGCCGGGACAGGGGCCTACGAGCAGTACTTC | CASSQAGTGAYEQYF | TRBD1 | - | TRBJ2-7 | TRBV4-3
TGTGCCAGCAGTACCGGGACAGGGGGAAGTGGGCCCCAGCATTTT | CASSTGTGGSGPQHF | TRBD1 | once | TRBJ1-5 | TRBV6-5
TGTGCCAGCAGCACCCTAGCGGGAGGAACAGCAGATACGCAGTATTTT | CASSTLAGGTADTQYF | TRBD2 | - | TRBJ2-3 | TRBV9
TGTGCCAGCAGCTACACAGGGGCCCCGACCTACGAGCAGTACTTC | CASSYTGAPTYEQYF | TRBD1 | - | TRBJ2-7 | TRBV7-9
TGTGCCAGCAGTACGACAGGAAACTCTGGAAACACCATATATTTT | CASSTTGNSGNTIYF | - | - | TRBJ1-3 | TRBV2
TGTGCCAGCAGCACGCGGACAGGCCCCCAGTACTTC | CASSTRTGPQYF | TRBD1 | - | TRBJ2-7 | TRBV13
TGTGCCAGCAGCTTCTTTGACAGAAACTATGGCTACACCTTC | CASSFFDRNYGYTF | - | - | TRBJ1-2 | TRBV5-8
TGTGCCAGCAGCCCTGACAGGGGGGGCAATCAGCCCCAGCATTTT | CASSPDRGGNQPQHF | TRBD1 | - | TRBJ1-5 | TRBV7-8
TGTGCCAGCAGTTACTGGGCAGGAAACACTGAAGCTTTCTTT | CASSYWAGNTEAFF | - | - | TRBJ1-1 | TRBV6-5
TGCGCCAGCAGCTTGGGGCCTAGCCCGTACCAAGAGACCCAGTACTTC | CASSLGPSPYQETQYF | - | - | TRBJ2-5 | TRBV5-1
TGTGCCAGCAGCTTAGGAGGTCAGCCCCAGCATTTT | CASSLGGQPQHF | - | - | TRBJ1-5 | TRBV7-8
TGTGCCAGCAGCACCCCTAGCGGGATTAGGAATGAGCAGTTCTTC | CASSTPSGIRNEQFF | TRBD2 | - | TRBJ2-1 | TRBV7-7
TGTGCCAGCAGCTCAGGGGCCCACCCCTACGAGCAGTACTTC | CASSSGAHPYEQYF | - | - | TRBJ2-7 | TRBV28
TGTGCCAGCAGCGTAGGCAGCGGGAGGGCCACAGATACGCAGTATTTT | CASSVGSGRATDTQYF | TRBD2 | few | TRBJ2-3 | TRBV9
TGTGCCTCTAACCGGGACACCTCCTACGAGCAGTACTTC | CASNRDTSYEQYF | - | once | TRBJ2-7 | TRBV6-6
TGTGCCAGCAGTATGTACAGGGGGCGCGACGACATTCAGTACTTC | CASSMYRGRDDIQYF | TRBD1 | - | TRBJ2-4 | TRBV2
TGCGCCAGCAGCCAAGATTATGCAGCCGGCGGGCAGTACTTC | CASSQDYAAGGQYF | - | - | TRBJ2-7 | TRBV4-3